The 19 T cell receptor beta chains in this list originate from one sample, sequenced in a study of vaccination effects on CD4 cells after COVID-19. ViraFEST assay sequencing came after antigen-specific CD4+ T cells were expanded with viral peptide pools. On roughly day 10 of culture, CD4+ T cells were separated out. Two doses of BNT162b2 or mRNA-1273 vaccine were administered to participants. Only in-frame clones appear in the TCRdb table, and some are missing; sequencing was by immunoSEQ multiplex PCR. The table shows roughly 27,000 clones, with 80% to 90% occurring only once. Their target antigens are unknown. The sample consisted of CD4+ T cells from PBMCs cultured with HCoV-NL63 spike peptides, taken after COVID-19 vaccination. Receptor source: a human donor who received a COVID-19 vaccine. Some clones in this sample may be carry-over from other donors' samples.

CDR3 region: CSVSTGVDTEAFF. The CDR3, as DNA: TGCAGCGTTTCCACAGGGGTCGACACTGAAGCTTTCTTT. The V and J genes are TRBV29-1 and TRBJ1-1; 7 nucleotides line up with TRBD1. The CDR3 covers 13 residues. Trimming took 5 bases from V and 3 from J; bases not matched to a gene: 6. Germline V CDR1 and CDR2: SQVTM, ANQGSEA.

The rearrangement joins TRBV24-1 to TRBJ2-5; no firm D call. CDR3 length: 13 residues. Germline V gives CDR1 KGHDR, CDR2 SFDVKD. The germline V and J ends were trimmed by 2 bases and 4 bases, with 7 bases remaining between them. The DNA for the CDR3 is TGTGCCACCAGTGATTCCCAAGGAGAGACCCAGTACTTC. Translating gives CATSDSQGETQYF.

The chain links TRBV5-4 to TRBJ2-4, with D perhaps TRBD1 (7 bases). V lost 3 bases to trimming and J lost 6 bases, with 13 bases between them. The CDR3 covers 14 residues. From germline, CDR1 is SGHNT and CDR2 YYREEE (reference sequence). The CDR3 DNA reads as TGTGCCAGCAGCTCGCAGGGGGGCTTAAACATTCAGTACTTC. Translating it yields CASSSQGGLNIQYF.

The CDR3 bases are TGTGCCAGCAGCCCCGTAAATGGAAACACCATATATTTT. Encoded protein: CASSPVNGNTIYF. This chain uses TRBV5-4 with TRBJ1-3; no definite D call. The V gene lost 4 bases and the J gene lost 3 bases, with 8 bases spanning the gap. Germline V gene lookup returns CDR1 SGHNT and CDR2 YYREEE (reference sequence). There are 13 residues in the CDR3.

The chain uses TRBV5-1 and TRBJ2-5; 7 positions match TRBD1. This CDR3 is built from 15 residues. CDR1 SGHRS and CDR2 YFSETQ come from the germline V gene. V trimming: 2 bases; J trimming: 2 bases; junction bases outside the gene matches: 6. Here the CDR3 reads CASSLRTGRQETQYF. CDR3 DNA sequence: TGCGCCAGCAGCTTAAGGACAGGAAGACAAGAGACCCAGTACTTC.

The chain links TRBV18 to TRBJ2-5; possible D gene TRBD2, 6 bases. Germline V CDR1 and CDR2: KGHSH, LQKENI. V shed 5 bases and J shed 1 base, with 8 bases lying between them. The CDR3 has 13 amino acids. The CDR3 loop is CASSTGLQETQYF. As DNA, the CDR3 is TGTGCCAGCTCAACGGGACTCCAAGAGACCCAGTACTTC.

V usage is TRBV2 and J usage is TRBJ1-5; D unresolved. V lost 7 bases to trimming and J lost 4 bases, with 8 bases between them. Looked up from germline, CDR1 is SNHLY and CDR2 is FYNNEI. This CDR3 spans 12 amino acids. The DNA for the CDR3 is TGTGCCAGCACCGACAAAAATCAGCCCCAGCATTTT. It yields the protein CASTDKNQPQHF.

The J gene is TRBJ1-4, the V gene TRBV5-1; no definite D call. V was pared by 0 bases and J by 2 bases, with 8 bases between. The CDR3 is 15 amino acids. The V gene's germline CDR1 is SGHRS and CDR2 YFSETQ. Here the CDR3 reads CASSLVEWTNEKLFF. The CDR3 nucleotides are TGCGCCAGCAGCTTGGTAGAATGGACTAATGAAAAACTGTTTTTT.

The genes are TRBV2 and TRBJ1-1; 11 bases map to TRBD1. Germline CDR1 SNHLY, CDR2 FYNNEI. The CDR3 covers 14 residues. The trim removed 7 bases at V and 5 bases at J, leaving 6 bases unmatched. The DNA of the CDR3 is TGTGCCAGCACCCTGGACAGGGGGCGGACTGAAGCTTTCTTT. It codes for CASTLDRGRTEAFF. Complete variable domain (other parts from reference TRBV2 and TRBJ1-1): EPEVTQTPSHQVTQMGQEVILRCVPISNHLYFYWYRQILGQKVEFLVSFYNNEISEKSEIFDDQFSVERPDGSNFTLKIRSTKLEDSAMYFCASTLDRGRTEAFFGQGTRLTVV.

The CDR3 DNA is TGTGCCAGCCAGAAACGGGACAGCTACGAGCAGTACGTC. Protein sequence: CASQKRDSYEQYV. The chain uses TRBV6-5 and TRBJ2-7; 7 bases map to TRBD1. V lost 8 bases, J lost 3 bases, and 7 bases stayed unmatched. Looked up from germline, CDR1 is MNHEY and CDR2 is SVGAGI. The length of the CDR3 is 13 residues.

The table lists this clone with a few counts. This chain links TRBV2 with TRBJ1-6; D unresolved. Looked up from germline, CDR1 is SNHLY and CDR2 is FYNNEI. Trimming stripped 7 bases from V and 5 bases from J, with 9 bases between. This CDR3 has 13 amino acids. CDR3 residues: CASNPGNNSPLHF. CDR3 in DNA: TGTGCCAGCAACCCGGGAAATAATTCACCCCTCCACTTT.

The rearrangement joins TRBV29-1 to TRBJ1-4, with a weak D call TRBD1 (5 bases). The V end lost 5 bases, the J end lost 5 bases, and 9 bases lay between the germline ends. The CDR3 consists of 12 residues. Germline V gives CDR1 SQVTM, CDR2 ANQGSEA. CDR3 sequence (DNA): TGCAGCGTTCTCTCAGGGAATGAAAAACTGTTTTTT. This gives the protein CSVLSGNEKLFF.

This sequence joins TRBV9 and TRBJ2-1; TRBD2 matches at 12 bases. Germline loops: CDR1 SGDLS, CDR2 YYNGEE. J lost 7 bases, V lost 2 bases, and 4 bases had no gene match. The CDR3 loop spans 15 amino acids. CDR3: CASSVSSGGGNEQFF. The CDR3 bases are TGTGCCAGCAGCGTCTCTAGCGGGGGGGGGAATGAGCAGTTCTTC.

The V call is TRBV2, the J call TRBJ2-7, with D hard to call. Looked up from germline, CDR1 is SNHLY and CDR2 is FYNNEI. Trimming shortened V by 9 bases and J by 0 bases, and 18 bases separated the two germline ends. The CDR3 sequence is 15 residues long. The CDR3 bases are TGTGCCAGAGCTGGCAAAGGCAGGAGCTCCTACGAGCAGTACGTC. Translation: CARAGKGRSSYEQYV.

This rearrangement joins TRBV6-5 to TRBJ2-1; TRBD1 matches 7 bases. The ends lost 2 bases at V and 10 bases at J; junction bases unmatched: 2. Germline CDR1 is MNHEY and CDR2 is SVGAGI. The CDR3 is 12 amino acids. The CDR3 region has the DNA TGTGCCAGCAGTTACAGAGGGGGCGAGCAGTTCTTC. This encodes CASSYRGGEQFF.

The chain links TRBV2 to TRBJ2-5; D is possibly TRBD2 (7 bases). Trimming pared 1 base from V and 5 bases from J, leaving 14 bases between. Germline V gene lookup returns CDR1 SNHLY and CDR2 FYNNEI. CDR3 length equals 15 residues. The CDR3 nucleotides read TGTGCCAGCAGTGAAGAAGAGGGGGGGCAGGAGACCCAGTACTTC. It yields the protein CASSEEEGGQETQYF.

This chain uses TRBV19 with TRBJ2-6, with D perhaps matching TRBD1 or TRBD2 (5 bases each). With 0 bases removed from V and 2 bases from J, the gap between germline ends came to 8 bases. The CDR3 has 16 amino acids. Looked up from germline, CDR1 is LNHDA and CDR2 is SQIVND (reference sequence). CDR3 sequence (DNA): TGTGCCAGTAGTATAGATTGGGGACCTGGGGCCAACGTCCTGACTTTC. Protein product: CASSIDWGPGANVLTF.

This clone was seen a handful of times. The V call is TRBV10-1, the J call TRBJ2-7; 7 nucleotides align to TRBD1. Germline V gives CDR1 WNHNN, CDR2 SYGVQD (reference sequence). V trimming: 6 bases; J trimming: 2 bases; junction bases outside the gene matches: 4. The CDR3 length is 13 residues. The CDR3 DNA reads as TGCGCCAGCAGCCCCGGGACAGCCTACGAGCAGTACGTC. Its translation: CASSPGTAYEQYV.

The CDR3 DNA follows: TGTGCCAGCAGCTCGCAGGGACAGGGATACACCGGGGAGCTGTTTTTT. Its protein is CASSSQGQGYTGELFF. The chain recombines TRBV7-8 with TRBJ2-2, with 9 bases identical to TRBD1. Germline V gene sequence: CDR1 SGHVS, CDR2 FQNEAQ. The CDR3 extends over 16 amino acids. The V and J ends lost 4 bases and 3 bases, in that order; junction bases with no gene match: 6. The variable domain in full, with the rest retrieved from reference TRBV7-8 and TRBJ2-2, is GAGVSQSPRYKVAKRGQDVALRCDPISGHVSLFWYQQALGQGPEFLTYFQNEAQLDKSGLPSDRFFAERPEGSVSTLKIQRTQQEDSAVYLCASSSQGQGYTGELFFGEGSRLTVL.